This record looks at one T cell receptor (beta chain) sequence and its context. Antigen specificity is unknown. This entry belongs to a study of graft-versus-host responses after intestinal transplantation. About the research overall: Multivisceral, liver-intestinal, or isolated intestinal transplants were performed in recipients. Induction with anti-thymocyte globulin, then tacrolimus and steroids for about 3 years, was given to all recipients. Overall study findings and caveats: The study associated peak circulating GvH clone levels with early post-transplant HvG declines. Recipient marrow showed GvH clones, some seen first in ileum or blood.

The CDR3 has 16 residues. Germline lookup yields CDR1 MNHEY and CDR2 SVGAGI. V lost 2 bases to trimming and J lost 5 bases; unmatched junction nucleotides: 10. TCRdb's table, derived via immunoSEQ multiplex PCR, lists solely in-frame clones and lacks some. The top ten clones hold 0.45% to 0.6% of a sample with around 90,000 clones, approximately 92% of them seen once. V and J are TRBV6-5 and TRBJ2-7; TRBD1 matches at 9 bases. The material sequenced was unstimulated CD8+ T cells sorted from spleen or lymph node cells, taken before intestinal transplant. This receptor was taken from a human donor who received an intestinal transplant. For the CDR3, the DNA is TGTGCCAGCAGTTACCCGATGGGACAGGGCCCAAACGAGCAGTACTTC. Protein: CASSYPMGQGPNEQYF.